A single T cell receptor beta chain is shown here with its context. Its binding antigen is unknown. The input lacks base qualities; no much larger clone sits a single base away. The cohort consisted of hundreds of healthy bone marrow donors. At the time of sampling, all cohort members were nominally healthy, though unrecorded immune exposures were likely present. The donor was CMV seronegative and belonged to the group of 320 or so seronegative cohort members. A peripheral blood sample was collected from each donor, and TCR beta sequencing was performed on peripheral blood mononuclear cells. Genomic DNA extraction from the blood cell samples was performed with the Qiagen DNeasy Blood Extraction Kit. The data stem from a study of cytomegalovirus exposure and HLA in healthy donors (dated by TCRdb to the late 2010s). Notes on the research overall: In an earlier analysis of 450 to 750 of the donors, about 260 Gb of sequence data and 95 million to 130 million unique TCR beta sequences from 150 million to 200 million T cells were reported. An early release that covered some 630 HLA-typed donors contained approximately 300 gigabases of sequencing data and around 80 million unique TCR sequences. Of the approximately 400 genotyped donors, about 80% fell in the genetic ancestry cluster associated with self-reported Caucasian donors. The aim of the study was to test whether cataloging public T cell receptors could identify signatures of past pathogen exposure. Using immunosequencing, the study profiled T cell repertoires from some 670 subjects and related those repertoires to cytomegalovirus serostatus. A separate validation cohort of some 130 different subjects was used in addition to the 666-subject first cohort. High-throughput TCR immunosequencing, statistical association of individual TCRs with disease status, and machine learning were combined to predict cytomegalovirus infection status. A later analysis re-analyzed previously published TCR beta repertoires from 650 to 800 donors and added high-resolution HLA genotyping to study TCR occurrence patterns. The later analysis used no new phenotypic data to find candidate immune exposures, relying instead on TCR beta sequences and their occurrence across donors. To decide whether each TCR beta V gene segment behaved as functional or pseudogenic, an earlier analysis of approximately 620 of the donors relied on high-throughput TCR beta sequencing. Donor age, sex, ethnicity and CMV serostatus were collected together with the repertoire data. Genome-wide SNP genotypes for about 65% of the 666 donors were used in a later genetic analysis, which treated that subset as a discovery cohort. Every repertoire in the discovery cohort had been generated on one and the same sequencing platform. Class I and class II HLA loci were covered by the typing at four-digit resolution. The number of typed donors differed by locus: 629-630 for A, B, C, DRB1 and DQB1; approximately 530 for DQA1; some 590 for DPA1; and 450 to 480 for DPB1. Several DR-DQ haplotypes were treated as single units for association and clustering because of strong linkage in the cohort. Across 300 to 400 genotyped donors of the cohort, an average of approximately 220,000 unique TCR beta nucleotide sequences per donor were sequenced, and roughly 17% of those sequences were non-productive.

Beyond this particular receptor, the publication reports: The study gave a list of about 160 TCR beta chains associated with cytomegalovirus. In both the original and validation cohorts, the classifier was reported to diagnose cytomegalovirus status with high specificity and sensitivity. In vitro tests confirmed that a few of the cytomegalovirus-associated TCR beta chains recognize cytomegalovirus antigens. Broadly in line with IMGT annotations, most TCR beta V segments showed up in productive rearrangements about 87% or about 30% of the time in an earlier analysis of under 700 of the donors. HLA typing was unavailable for some donors at each locus, so association tests used only the typed subset. While some public TCRs were present in many individuals, most TCR sequences turned up only very rarely across donors. Roughly uniform sequencing depth across donors was assumed in presence/absence analyses, although this assumption may not hold. Linkage disequilibrium might explain the correlated functional status among segregating V segments, but an unknown experimental factor could not be ruled out. In a later analysis, HLA-associated TCR beta chains showed more clonal expansion and lower generation probabilities than non-associated chains that were equally common. In a later analysis, most CMV-associated TCR beta chains were found to appear HLA-restricted, with HLA associations seemingly driven largely by CMV exposure. Specific HLA alleles were associated with 16,951 TCR beta sequences at a false discovery rate of 0.05 in a later analysis. The authors suggested that the approach could potentially be extended to other disease states and immunological phenotypes. In a later analysis, TCR association rates were found to vary across HLA loci, with the most associated TCRs seen for DRB1 alleles and the fewest for HLA-C alleles. The only immune exposure information available for the cohort was CMV serostatus. A further reported finding was that TCR beta sequences accurately predicted the HLA-A and HLA-B alleles for most subjects in the first cohort. Because counts were too low, roughly 18 rarely observed V segments, including chromosome 9 orphons, were left out of the earlier analysis of some 600 of the donors. Compared with the 666-donor mean, donors in an Asian-associated ancestry cluster had fewer N-insertions in productive TCRs, according to a later genetic analysis. Assigning TCR associations to individual alleles was difficult when HLA alleles, especially DR and DQ, strongly co-occurred. An association between a missense DCLRE1C variant and V-gene and J-gene trimming of TCR beta chains was found in a later genetic analysis and replicated in an independent cohort. This cohort had only TCR beta chains sequenced, and the lack of alpha or paired-chain data limited which features could be detected. According to a later analysis, parvovirus B19, influenza, CMV and Epstein-Barr virus appeared linked to several top co-occurrence clusters. Some IMGT-functional V segments, including TRBV6-2 and TRBV6-3, could not be distinguished by the 87-base-pair reads and were therefore excluded. A group of highly shared sequence variants was considered likely to be a technical artifact of the sequencing pipeline.

The germline V gene (reference sequence) supplies CDR1 MNHNY and CDR2 SVGAGI. The trim is 0 bases for V and 10 bases for J, with a gap of 18 bases between the germline ends. The CDR3 covers 15 residues, taking in both the cysteine and the phenylalanine. The sequence is cut down to CDR3 DNA, 45 bases in frame from base 1. The library was built by means of the immunoSEQ multiplex PCR assay. For the multiplex PCR, a mixture combining 60 forward primers for TCR Vbeta segments and 13 reverse primers for TCR Jbeta segments was used. The CDR3 region of rearranged TCR beta genes was amplified from genomic DNA by a multiplex PCR assay. Amplified TCR beta libraries were sequenced as 87-base-pair reads on the Illumina HiSeq System. In the paper's pipeline: A later analysis tallied tens of millions of unique TCR beta chains across the 660 or so repertoires, and some 12 million of those chains were shared by two or more donors. Raw reads were error-corrected and collapsed into unique sequences by a nearest-neighbor algorithm in which closely related sequences were merged to remove PCR and sequencing errors. V, D and J gene segments were assigned by aligning CDR3 sequences to IMGT reference sequences. Each retained sequence needed at least a six-nucleotide match to both a V gene segment and a J gene segment. Rearrangements were called productive when the CDR3 lacked stop codons and stayed in frame with V and J; all others were non-productive. CDR3 was defined by IMGT convention, running from the second conserved V-encoded cysteine to the conserved J-encoded phenylalanine. Sequences without an unambiguous match to a single V gene segment were excluded from the earlier analysis of about 600 of the donors. In an earlier analysis of some 590 of the donors, a V segment was called functional when productive rearrangements were above 56.7%, and segregating when the standard deviation between donors exceeded 5%. A statistical classification framework was built for diagnosing cytomegalovirus status from the catalog of TCR beta chain sequences. In a later analysis, TCR nucleotide sequences were compared against IMGT/GENE-DB human TR gene sequences so that V and J genes could be assigned. A later analysis assigned CDR3 sequences and most-parsimonious VDJ recombination scenarios with the TCRdist pipeline. In a later analysis, every TCR beta chain was defined by the combination of its CDR3 amino acid sequence and its V-gene family, and reads without a unique V-gene family were dropped. In a later analysis, several hundred highly shared, low-generation-probability nucleotide sequences were removed to address suspected cross-contamination and a sequencing artifact. In a later analysis, a clonal expansion index for each public chain was calculated from normalized within-repertoire ranks of inferred template counts. Generation probabilities in a later analysis came from a VDJ recombination model fitted to out-of-frame rearrangements, and those results were checked against IGoR. In a later analysis, TCR-TCR, TCR-HLA and TCR-CMV co-occurrence was scored with hypergeometric tests, and a repertoire-size bias correction was applied to TCR pairs. False discovery rates were estimated in a later analysis by permuting HLA or CMV assignments 20 times. In a later analysis, co-occurring TCRs were grouped using DBSCAN, with TCRdist sequence similarity added in when clustering inside HLA-allele-positive subsets. For co-occurrence clustering, repertoires with fewer than 30,000 or more than 120,000 public chains were excluded, along with five repertoires with anomalous nucleotide sharing. What TCRdb holds here is the immuneACCESS table cut down to in-frame rearrangements. Part of the clones is not present; checked against another copy, under half of the missing clones reflect an unresolved V gene, and the others are unexplained. The DNA was the basis for D and trimming; V, J and clone size are from that table. Present in this sample are 80,000 to 90,000 clones, roughly 77% of which were seen just once. The ten largest clones take up 2% to 2.5% of the sample.

Input material: PBMCs. The chain uses TRBV6-6 and TRBJ1-2; the D segment could be TRBD1, given 6 matching bases. The TCR originated in a man aged 40-49 years in good health and CMV-seronegative. Read as DNA, the sequence is TGTGCCAGCAGTTACTCCTCGACAGGTAGTGTTGCCTACACCTTC. It codes for CASSYSSTGSVAYTF.